The 3 T cell receptor beta chains below were found in one sample sequenced in a study of radiotherapy plus CTLA-4 blockade in lung cancer. Produced via immunoSEQ multiplex PCR; TCRdb's table is partial and in-frame only. The sample records about 19,000 clones, 86% being singletons. Material: peripheral blood, obtained from a patient treated with radiotherapy plus ipilimumab. These receptors were taken from a human donor with non-small cell lung cancer whose response to radiotherapy plus ipilimumab could not be evaluated.

This clone was counted between two and nine times. This sequence joins TRBV7-9 and TRBJ1-4; 8 bases map to TRBD1. Trimming cost V 5 bases and J 1 base; bases outside gene matches: 6. This CDR3 has 16 residues. CDR1 is SEHNR, CDR2 FQNEAQ, per germline (reference sequence). The CDR3 DNA is TGTGCCAGCAGCCTGGGACAGGTTAAAACTAATGAAAAACTGTTTTTT. It translates to CASSLGQVKTNEKLFF.

The gene calls are TRBV29-1 and TRBJ2-1; D gene unclear. This CDR3 spans 12 amino acids. Trimming removed 3 bases at V and 8 bases at J, with 11 bases between. In germline, CDR1 is SQVTM, CDR2 ANQGSEA. For the CDR3, the DNA is TGCAGCGTTGATCGAACTTACCATGAGCAGTTCTTC. Residues: CSVDRTYHEQFF.

CDR3 nucleotide sequence: TGTGCCAGTAGTACCAGGACAGGGAGGCTTGGCTACACCTTC. It specifies CASSTRTGRLGYTF. The chain links TRBV19 to TRBJ1-2, with 8 nucleotides matching TRBD1. CDR3 size: 14 residues. The V segment lost 4 bases and the J segment 7 bases; nucleotides outside the gene matches: 8. The germline V gene encodes CDR1 LNHDA and CDR2 SQIVND (reference sequence).